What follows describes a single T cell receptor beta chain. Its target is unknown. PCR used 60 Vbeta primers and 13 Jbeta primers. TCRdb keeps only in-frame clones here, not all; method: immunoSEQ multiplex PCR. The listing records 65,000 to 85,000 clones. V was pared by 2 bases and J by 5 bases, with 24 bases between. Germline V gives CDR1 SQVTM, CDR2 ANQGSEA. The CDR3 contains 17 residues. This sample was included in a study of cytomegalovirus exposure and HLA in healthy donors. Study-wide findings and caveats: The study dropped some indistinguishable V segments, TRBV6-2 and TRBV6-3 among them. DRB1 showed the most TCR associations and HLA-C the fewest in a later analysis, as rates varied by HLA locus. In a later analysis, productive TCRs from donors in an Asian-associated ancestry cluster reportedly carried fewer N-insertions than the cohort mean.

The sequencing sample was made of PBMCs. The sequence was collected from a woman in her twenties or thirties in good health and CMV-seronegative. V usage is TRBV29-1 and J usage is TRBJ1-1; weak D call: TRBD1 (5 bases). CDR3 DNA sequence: TGCAGCGTTGAACCCGAGACAGAATCAACGCCCTCAACTGAAGCTTTCTTT. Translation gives CSVEPETESTPSTEAFF. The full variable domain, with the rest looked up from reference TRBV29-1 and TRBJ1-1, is SAVISQKPSRDICQRGTSLTIQCQVDSQVTMMFWYRQQPGQSLTLIATANQGSEATYESGFVIDKFPISRPNLTFSTLTVSNMSPEDSSIYLCSVEPETESTPSTEAFFGQGTRLTVV.